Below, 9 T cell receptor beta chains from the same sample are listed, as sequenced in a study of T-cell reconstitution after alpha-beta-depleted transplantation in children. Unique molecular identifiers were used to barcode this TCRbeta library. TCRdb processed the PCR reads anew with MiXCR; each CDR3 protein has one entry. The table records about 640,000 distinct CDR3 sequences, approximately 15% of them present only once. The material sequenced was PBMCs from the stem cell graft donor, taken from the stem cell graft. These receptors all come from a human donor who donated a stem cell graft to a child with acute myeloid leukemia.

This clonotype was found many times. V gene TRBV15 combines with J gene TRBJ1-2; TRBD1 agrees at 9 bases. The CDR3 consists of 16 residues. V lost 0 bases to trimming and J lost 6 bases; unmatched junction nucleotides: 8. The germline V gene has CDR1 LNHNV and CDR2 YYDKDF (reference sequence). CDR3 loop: CATSRDQGQGVDGYTF. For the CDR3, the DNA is TGTGCCACCAGCAGAGATCAGGGACAGGGAGTAGATGGCTACACCTTC.

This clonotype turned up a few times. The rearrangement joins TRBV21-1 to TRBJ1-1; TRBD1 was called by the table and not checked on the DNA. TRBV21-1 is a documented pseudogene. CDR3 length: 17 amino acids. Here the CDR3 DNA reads TGTGCCAGCAGCAAACCTCCGAGTGGGGGTTCGAACACTGAAGCTTTCTTT. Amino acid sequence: CASSKPPSGGSNTEAFF.

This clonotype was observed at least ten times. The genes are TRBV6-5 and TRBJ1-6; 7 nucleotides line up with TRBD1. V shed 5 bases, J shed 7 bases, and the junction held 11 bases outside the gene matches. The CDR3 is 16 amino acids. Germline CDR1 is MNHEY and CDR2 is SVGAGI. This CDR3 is CASSTPEGARNSPLHF. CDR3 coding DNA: TGTGCCAGCAGTACCCCGGAGGGGGCGAGGAATTCACCCCTCCACTTT.

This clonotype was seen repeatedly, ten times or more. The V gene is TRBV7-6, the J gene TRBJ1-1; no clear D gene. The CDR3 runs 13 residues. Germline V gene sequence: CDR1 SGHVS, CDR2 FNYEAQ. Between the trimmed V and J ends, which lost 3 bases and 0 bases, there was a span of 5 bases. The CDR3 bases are TGTGCCAGCAGCTTGTCTATGAACACTGAAGCTTTCTTT. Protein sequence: CASSLSMNTEAFF.

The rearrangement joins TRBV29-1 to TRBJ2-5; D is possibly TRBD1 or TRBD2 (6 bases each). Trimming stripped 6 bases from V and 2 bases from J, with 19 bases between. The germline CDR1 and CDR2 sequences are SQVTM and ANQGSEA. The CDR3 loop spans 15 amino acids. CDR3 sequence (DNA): TGCAGCGTGGAGGGGGACCCCTGGAGGCAAGAGACCCAGTACTTC. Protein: CSVEGDPWRQETQYF.

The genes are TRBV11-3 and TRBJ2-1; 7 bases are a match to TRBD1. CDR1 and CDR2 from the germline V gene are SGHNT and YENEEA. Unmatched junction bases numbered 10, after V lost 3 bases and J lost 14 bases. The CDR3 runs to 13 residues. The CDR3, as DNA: TGTGCCAGCAGCTTTAATCCAACAGGGGATAAGTTCTTC. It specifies CASSFNPTGDKFF.

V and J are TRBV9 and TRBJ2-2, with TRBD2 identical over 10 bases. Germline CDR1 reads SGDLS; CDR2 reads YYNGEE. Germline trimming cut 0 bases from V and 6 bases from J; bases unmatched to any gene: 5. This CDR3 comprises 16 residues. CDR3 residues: CASSVVRLAGAGELFF. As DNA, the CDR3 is TGTGCCAGCAGCGTAGTCCGGCTAGCGGGGGCCGGGGAGCTGTTTTTT.

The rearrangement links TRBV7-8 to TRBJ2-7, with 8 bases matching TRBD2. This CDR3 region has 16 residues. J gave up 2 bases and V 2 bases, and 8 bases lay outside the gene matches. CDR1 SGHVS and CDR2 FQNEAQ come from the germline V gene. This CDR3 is CASSLMSSGGTYEQYF. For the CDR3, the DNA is TGTGCCAGCAGCTTAATGTCGTCGGGGGGGACCTACGAGCAGTACTTC.

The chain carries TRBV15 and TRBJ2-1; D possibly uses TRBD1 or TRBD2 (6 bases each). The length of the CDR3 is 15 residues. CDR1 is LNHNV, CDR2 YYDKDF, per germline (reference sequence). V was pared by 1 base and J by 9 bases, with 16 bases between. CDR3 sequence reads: CATSRVAGEGGEQFF. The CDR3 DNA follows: TGTGCCACCAGCAGAGTGGCGGGCGAGGGGGGTGAGCAGTTCTTC.